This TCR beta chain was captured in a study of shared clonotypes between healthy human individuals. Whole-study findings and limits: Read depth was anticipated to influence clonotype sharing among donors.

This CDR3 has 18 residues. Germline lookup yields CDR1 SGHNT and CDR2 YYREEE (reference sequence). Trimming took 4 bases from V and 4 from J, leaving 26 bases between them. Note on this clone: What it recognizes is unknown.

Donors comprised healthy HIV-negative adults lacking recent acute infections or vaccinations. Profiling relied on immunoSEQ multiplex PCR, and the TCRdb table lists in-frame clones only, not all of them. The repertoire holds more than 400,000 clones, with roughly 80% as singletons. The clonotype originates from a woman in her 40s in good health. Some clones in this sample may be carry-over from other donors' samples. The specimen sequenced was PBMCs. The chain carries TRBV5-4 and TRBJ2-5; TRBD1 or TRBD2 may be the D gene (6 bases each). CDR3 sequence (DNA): TGTGCCAGCAGCCCGCAGGCGGGGTCATTTTCACAGGGAGAGACCCAGTACTTC. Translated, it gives CASSPQAGSFSQGETQYF.